This T cell receptor beta chain originates from a study of tissue T cells after allogeneic stem cell transplantation. The method was immunoSEQ multiplex PCR; TCRdb's version includes in-frame clones alone and lacks a portion of them. The sample lists tens of thousands of clones; around four fifths were seen once. On this clone: The target antigen is unknown.

Median post-mortem interval was about 9.8 hours for GI, liver, skin and lymphoid tissues. The germline gives CDR1 KGHSH, CDR2 LQKENI. V was clipped by 2 bases and J by 0 bases, with 7 bases between them. The CDR3 has 15 amino acids. Broader study findings: Which tissue TCRs were alloreactive or antigen-specific was not determined. Some clones might be persisting host cells. Tissue-detected TCR repertoire was only partly captured by blood and spleen T cells.

This TCR came from a female donor aged 60 or older with lung cancer. V and J are TRBV18 and TRBJ2-2, with no clear D. The sample consisted of tissue from the ileum, taken at autopsy. This CDR3 reads CASSPGVSNTGELFF. For the CDR3, the DNA is TGTGCCAGCTCACCAGGGGTGTCGAACACCGGGGAGCTGTTTTTT.